A single sample gave rise to the 8 T cell receptor beta chains below, sequenced in a study of graft-versus-host responses after intestinal transplantation. Measured with immunoSEQ multiplex PCR; TCRdb has only the in-frame clones, and not every one. The repertoire consists of 80,000 to 100,000 clones, with 91% occurring once and the leading ten covering under 0.2%. These receptors' antigens are unknown. Sequenced material: unstimulated CD4+ T cells sorted from spleen or lymph node cells, taken before transplant. These receptors were taken from a human donor who was the organ donor for an intestinal transplant.

This chain uses TRBV27 with TRBJ2-5; possible D gene TRBD1, 5 bases. Germline lookup yields CDR1 MNHEY and CDR2 SMNVEV (reference sequence). Trimming took 6 bases from V and 0 from J, leaving 11 bases between them. The CDR3 runs 14 residues. CDR3 sequence: CASSPTAYQETQYF. The CDR3 DNA is TGTGCCAGCAGCCCGACAGCGTACCAAGAGACCCAGTACTTC.

V gene TRBV4-2 combines with J gene TRBJ2-5, with 7 bases aligning to TRBD1. This CDR3 has 15 amino acids. V was pared by 0 bases and J by 11 bases, with 12 bases of the junction left unmatched. Germline loops: CDR1 LGHNA, CDR2 YNFKEQ. The CDR3 bases are TGTGCCAGCAGCCAAGATGACCGGGACAGCCACGGGCAGTACTTC. It translates to CASSQDDRDSHGQYF.

The V call is TRBV6-1, the J call TRBJ2-4; D perhaps matches TRBD1 (5 bases). Germline values: CDR1 MNHNS, CDR2 SASEGT. V lost 1 base and J lost 8, with 12 bases in between. CDR3 length equals 14 residues. CDR3 sequence: CASSEGQGRDIQYF. The CDR3 DNA follows: TGTGCCAGCAGTGAAGGCCAGGGTAGGGACATTCAGTACTTC.

The genes are TRBV10-3 and TRBJ1-5; 12 bases fit TRBD1. Looked up from germline, CDR1 is ENHRY and CDR2 is SYGVKD. Trimming removed 10 bases from V and 6 bases from J; junction bases left unmatched: 13. The CDR3 has 16 amino acids. The CDR3 region is CATRPGQGARVQPQHF. DNA of the CDR3: TGTGCCACACGACCGGGACAGGGGGCGCGAGTTCAGCCCCAGCATTTT.

The V gene is TRBV5-4, the J gene TRBJ1-4, with D perhaps TRBD1 (5 bases). Germline V CDR1 and CDR2: SGHNT, YYREEE (reference sequence). This CDR3 region has 15 residues. V was cut by 4 bases and J by 4 bases, with 14 bases left in between. CDR3 amino acids: CASSPSGGGNEKLFF. CDR3 nucleotide sequence: TGTGCCAGCAGCCCTTCGGGGGGGGGTAATGAAAAACTGTTTTTT.

This clone was recorded a few times. The V gene is TRBV10-2, the J gene TRBJ1-5; a weak D match, TRBD1 (5 bases). The CDR3 contains 17 residues. The germline V gene has CDR1 WSHSY and CDR2 SAAADI. V gave up 6 bases and J gave up 6 bases, with 24 bases separating them. The CDR3 DNA sequence: TGCGCCAGCAGCCCCGGACCGAAGGCCCCAACAGGTCAGCCCCAGCATTTT. As protein: CASSPGPKAPTGQPQHF.

The chain combines TRBV11-1 with TRBJ2-1, with D maybe TRBD2 (5 bases). CDR1 is SGHAT, CDR2 FQDESV, per germline (reference sequence). V was cut by 5 bases and J by 7 bases, with 12 bases left in between. The CDR3 is made up of 13 amino acids. The CDR3 loop reads CASSLRTLNEQFF. As DNA, the CDR3 is TGTGCCAGCAGCCTGAGGACTTTAAATGAGCAGTTCTTC. The complete variable domain, with remaining parts taken from reference TRBV11-1 and TRBJ2-1, reads EAEVAQSPRYKITEKSQAVAFWCDPISGHATLYWYRQILGQGPELLVQFQDESVVDDSQLPKDRFSAERLKGVDSTLKIQPAELGDSAMYLCASSLRTLNEQFFGPGTRLTVL.

The J gene is TRBJ1-2, the V gene TRBV9; D might be TRBD1 (6 bases). This CDR3 has 14 amino acids. Trimming pared 0 bases from V and 0 bases from J, leaving 6 bases between. Germline CDR1 SGDLS, CDR2 YYNGEE. In DNA form, the CDR3 reads TGTGCCAGCAGCGTAGACAGGGCTAACTATGGCTACACCTTC. This encodes CASSVDRANYGYTF.